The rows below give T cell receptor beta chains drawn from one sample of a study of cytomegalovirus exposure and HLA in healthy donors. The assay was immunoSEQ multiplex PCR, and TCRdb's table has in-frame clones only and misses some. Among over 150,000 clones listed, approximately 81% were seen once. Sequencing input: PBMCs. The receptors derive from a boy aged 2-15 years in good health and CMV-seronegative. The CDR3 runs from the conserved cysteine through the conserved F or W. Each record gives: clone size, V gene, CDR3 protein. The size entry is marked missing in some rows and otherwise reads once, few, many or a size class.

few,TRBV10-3,CAISGLRGENEQFF
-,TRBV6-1,CASSEGTNSNQPQHF
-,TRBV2,CASSEGGSSESNQPQHF
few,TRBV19,CASRTLQGGYEKLFF
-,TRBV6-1,CASSDHPEQYF
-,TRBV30,CAWSVLTLEQYF
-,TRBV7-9,CASSLDLSSYEQYF
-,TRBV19,CASSIDDRGYEQYF
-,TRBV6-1,CASRRAETQYF
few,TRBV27,CASSSRQGEEEKLFF
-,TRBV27,CASSSLGRGQETQYF
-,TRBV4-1,CASSQDLQGTYNEQFF
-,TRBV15,CATSRDDRLYEQYF
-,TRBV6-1,CASTRDRHYEQYF
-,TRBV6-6,CASSFPDRTYEQYF
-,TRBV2,CARRQGLRNTIYF
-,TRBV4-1,CASSQRDSHSYEQYF
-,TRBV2,CASASGGDDEQYF
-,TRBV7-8,CASSLEGSVQNPSYEQYF
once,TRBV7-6,CASSLGLAGDNQETQYF
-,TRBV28,CASRTDSLFYEQYF
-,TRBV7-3,CASSFPGLAGHTGELFF
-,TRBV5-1,CASSLETGMNTEAFF
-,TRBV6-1,CASSEQGLAGGTDTQYF
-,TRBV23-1,CASSQSGGQQYF
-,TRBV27,CASGRPGDRVFF
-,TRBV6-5,CASSLLASSYNEQFF
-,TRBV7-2,CASSLPARAGYGYTF
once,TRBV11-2,CASSPSPGLAGQETQYF
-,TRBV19,CASSIRPGWSNQPQHF
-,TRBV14,CASSQWSGGETQYF
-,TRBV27,CASSFTPSYEQYF
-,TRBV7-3,CASSKGRTGELFF
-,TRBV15,CATSADRDNQPQHF
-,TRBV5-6,CASSSRLAGGADTQYF
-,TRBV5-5,CASSENRQTNTEAFF